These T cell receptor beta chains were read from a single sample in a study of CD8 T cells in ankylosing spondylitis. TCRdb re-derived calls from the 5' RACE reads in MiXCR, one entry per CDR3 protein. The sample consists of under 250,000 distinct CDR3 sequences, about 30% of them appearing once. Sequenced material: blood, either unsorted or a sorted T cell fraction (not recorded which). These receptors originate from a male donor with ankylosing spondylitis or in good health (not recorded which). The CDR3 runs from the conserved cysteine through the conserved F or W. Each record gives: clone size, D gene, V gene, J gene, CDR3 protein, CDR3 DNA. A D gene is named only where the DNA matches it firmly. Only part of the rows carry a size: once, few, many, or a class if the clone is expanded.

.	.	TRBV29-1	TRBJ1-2	CSVESQGYGYTF	TGCAGCGTTGAATCCCAGGGCTATGGCTACACCTTC
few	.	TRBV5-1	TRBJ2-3	CASSYQDTQYF	TGCGCCAGCAGCTACCAGGATACGCAGTATTTT
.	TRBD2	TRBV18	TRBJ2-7	CATKSGGPSRDEQYF	TGTGCCACCAAAAGCGGGGGGCCGTCTCGGGACGAGCAGTACTTC
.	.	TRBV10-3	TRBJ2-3	CATAWGATDTQYF	TGTGCCACCGCTTGGGGGGCGACAGATACGCAGTATTTT
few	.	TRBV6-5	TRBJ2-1	CASSYSGFNEQFF	TGTGCCAGCAGTTATTCGGGTTTCAATGAGCAGTTCTTC
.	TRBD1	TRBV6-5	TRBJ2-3	CASSYRQGWNTDTQYF	TGTGCCAGCAGTTACAGACAGGGGTGGAACACAGATACGCAGTATTTT
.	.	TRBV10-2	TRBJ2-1	CASSESVRGLANEQFF	TGCGCCAGCAGTGAGTCCGTGAGGGGCCTCGCCAATGAGCAGTTCTTC
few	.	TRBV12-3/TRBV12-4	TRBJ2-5	CASSLERQETQYF	TGTGCCAGCAGTTTAGAGCGCCAAGAGACCCAGTACTTC
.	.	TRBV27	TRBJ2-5	CASSLTYSGSQYF	TGTGCCAGCAGTTTGACTTACAGCGGGTCCCAGTACTTC
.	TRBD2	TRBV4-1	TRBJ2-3	CASSQEAGGTVSTDTQYF	TGCGCCAGCAGCCAAGAAGCGGGGGGAACCGTTAGCACAGATACGCAGTATTTT
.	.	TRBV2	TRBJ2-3	CANGVGPASTDTQYF	TGTGCCAATGGGGTCGGCCCAGCTAGCACAGATACGCAGTATTTT
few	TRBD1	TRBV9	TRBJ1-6	CASRGQANNSPLHF	TGTGCCAGCAGGGGACAGGCGAATAATTCACCCCTCCACTTT
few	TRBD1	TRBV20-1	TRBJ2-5	CSAKTGGLQETQYF	TGCAGTGCCAAGACAGGGGGCTTGCAAGAGACCCAGTACTTC
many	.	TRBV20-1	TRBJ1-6	CSALRDGHNSPLHF	TGCAGTGCCCTCCGGGACGGACATAATTCACCCCTCCACTTT
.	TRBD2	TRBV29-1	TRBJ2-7	CSVKAPLADKSRSSEQYF	TGCAGCGTTAAAGCACCACTAGCGGATAAGTCTAGGTCGAGTGAGCAGTACTTC
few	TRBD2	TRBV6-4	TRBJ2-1	CASSDTTGTSGGASAYNEQFF	TGTGCCAGCAGTGACACCACCGGGACTAGCGGGGGGGCCTCGGCCTACAATGAGCAGTTCTTC
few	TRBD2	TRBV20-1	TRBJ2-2	CSARTGLAGRGAGELFF	TGCAGTGCGCGGACGGGACTAGCGGGGAGAGGGGCCGGGGAGCTGTTTTTT
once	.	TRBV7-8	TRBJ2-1	CASSGGGYSYNEQFF	TGTGCCAGCAGCGGGGGGGGCTACTCCTACAATGAGCAGTTCTTC
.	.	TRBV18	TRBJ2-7	CASSPPDLYEQYF	TGTGCCAGCTCACCACCGGACCTTTACGAGCAGTACTTC
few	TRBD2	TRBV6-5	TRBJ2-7	CASSWGLVRIYEQYF	TGTGCCAGCAGTTGGGGACTAGTACGGATCTACGAGCAGTACTTC
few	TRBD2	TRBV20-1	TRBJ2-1	CSARDELAGGYNEQFF	TGCAGTGCTAGAGATGAACTAGCGGGAGGCTACAATGAGCAGTTCTTC
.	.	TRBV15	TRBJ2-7	CATSRGVGIYEQYF	TGTGCCACCAGCAGAGGGGTAGGGATTTACGAGCAGTACTTC
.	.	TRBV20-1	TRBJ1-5	CSAGGGATGTRAQHF	TGCAGTGCTGGCGGCGGAGCGACGGGAACTCGGGCCCAGCATTTT
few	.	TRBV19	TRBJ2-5	CASSIPGLDQETQYF	TGTGCCAGTAGTATACCTGGACTGGACCAAGAGACCCAGTACTTC
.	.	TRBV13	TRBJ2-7	CASSLAGARGEQYF	TGTGCCAGCAGCTTAGCGGGGGCCCGGGGCGAGCAGTACTTC
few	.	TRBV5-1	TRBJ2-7	CASSRGTDAYEQYF	TGCGCCAGCAGCCGCGGGACAGACGCCTACGAGCAGTACTTC
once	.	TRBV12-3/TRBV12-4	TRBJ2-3	CASGSGSTDTQYF	TGTGCCAGCGGGAGCGGGAGCACAGATACGCAGTATTTT
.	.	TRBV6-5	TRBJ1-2	CASSYGPGEDYGYTF	TGTGCCAGCAGTTACGGTCCAGGGGAGGACTATGGCTACACCTTC
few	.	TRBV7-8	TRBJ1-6	CASSLYSLNSPLHF	TGTGCCAGCAGCCTCTATTCCCTCAATTCACCCCTCCACTTT
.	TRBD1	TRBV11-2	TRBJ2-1	CASKKGTGALPPYNEQFF	TGTGCCAGCAAAAAGGGGACAGGGGCCCTCCCGCCCTACAATGAGCAGTTCTTC
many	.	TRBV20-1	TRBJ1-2	CSARGRLRDGYTF	TGCAGTGCTAGAGGGCGATTGCGAGACGGCTACACCTTC
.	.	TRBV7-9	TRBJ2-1	CASSLFGGRSYNEQFF	TGTGCCAGCAGCTTATTCGGGGGGCGGTCCTACAATGAGCAGTTCTTC
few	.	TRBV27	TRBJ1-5	CASAVGTGGNQPQHF	TGTGCCAGCGCCGTGGGGACCGGGGGCAATCAGCCCCAGCATTTT
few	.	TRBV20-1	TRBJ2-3	CSATSGEGTDTQYF	TGCAGTGCAACATCCGGGGAGGGCACAGATACGCAGTATTTT
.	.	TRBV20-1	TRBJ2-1	CSARDRSRENEQFF	TGCAGTGCTAGAGATCGGAGCAGGGAGAATGAGCAGTTCTTC
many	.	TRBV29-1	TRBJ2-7	CSVAGTGRYEQYF	TGCAGCGTCGCCGGCACAGGGCGGTACGAGCAGTACTTC
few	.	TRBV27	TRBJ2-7	CASSLAMEDYEQYF	TGTGCCAGCAGTTTAGCGATGGAGGACTACGAGCAGTACTTC
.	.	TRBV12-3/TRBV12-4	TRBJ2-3	CASSLGSGDLSTDTQYF	TGTGCCAGCAGTTTAGGGAGTGGGGACTTAAGCACAGATACGCAGTATTTT
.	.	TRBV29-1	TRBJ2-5	CSAPESRGAQETQYF	TGCAGCGCCCCCGAAAGTAGAGGGGCACAAGAGACCCAGTACTTC
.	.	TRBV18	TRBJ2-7	CASSPPQRSYEQYF	TGTGCCAGCTCACCGCCCCAGCGCTCCTACGAGCAGTACTTC
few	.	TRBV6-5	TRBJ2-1	CASSYLPGSHEQFF	TGTGCCAGCAGTTATTTGCCAGGGTCCCATGAGCAGTTCTTC
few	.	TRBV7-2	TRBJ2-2	CASSLRQNTGELFF	TGTGCCAGCAGCCTAAGACAGAACACCGGGGAGCTGTTTTTT
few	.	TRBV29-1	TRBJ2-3	CSVEEGDLSTDTQYF	TGCAGCGTTGAAGAGGGGGATCTTAGCACAGATACGCAGTATTTT